The clone carrying this TCR beta chain was counted between two and nine times. The CDR3 has 13 amino acids. Germline CDR1 is LGHNA and CDR2 is YNFKEQ. The ends were cut back, 3 bases at V and 9 bases at J, with 14 bases in the middle. This entry belongs to a study of shared T cell receptors in the human thymus. Profiled with immunoSEQ multiplex PCR; TCRdb holds only in-frame clones, not every one. The sample yields hundreds of thousands of clones, over 75% seen once. The same sample was also used in a study of human thymus T cells. Turning to that study: Resections from corrective heart surgery supplied the thymus tissue. Biased V and J segment usage appeared in thymus and peripheral blood. Related research reported highly overlapping thymic repertoires among unrelated individuals.

The J gene is TRBJ1-2, the V gene TRBV4-2, with a weak D call TRBD1 (6 bases). This receptor was identified in a boy in the first two years of life with a congenital heart defect. Specimen: thymocytes. The chain's CDR3 is CASSQDGQWSYTF. The CDR3 coding sequence is TGTGCCAGCAGCCAGGACGGACAGTGGAGCTACACCTTC.